Here is one T cell receptor (beta chain) with its context. This entry is derived from a study of cytomegalovirus exposure and HLA in healthy donors. Unmatched junction bases numbered 6, after V lost 5 bases and J lost 0 bases. CDR1 and CDR2 (germline): MNHEY, SVGAGI. The CDR3 spans 15 residues. The PCR made use of 60 Vbeta and 13 Jbeta primers. Assay used: immunoSEQ multiplex PCR; TCRdb lists only in-frame clones, some missing. Its table lists about 110,000 clones. The chain couples TRBV6-5 to TRBJ1-1, with 7 bases fitting TRBD1. Sequenced sample: PBMCs. This TCR came from a man aged 18 to 30 in good health and CMV-seronegative. CDR3 in amino acids: CASSGTASLNTEAFF. The DNA of the CDR3 is TGTGCCAGCAGTGGGACAGCAAGTTTGAACACTGAAGCTTTCTTT.